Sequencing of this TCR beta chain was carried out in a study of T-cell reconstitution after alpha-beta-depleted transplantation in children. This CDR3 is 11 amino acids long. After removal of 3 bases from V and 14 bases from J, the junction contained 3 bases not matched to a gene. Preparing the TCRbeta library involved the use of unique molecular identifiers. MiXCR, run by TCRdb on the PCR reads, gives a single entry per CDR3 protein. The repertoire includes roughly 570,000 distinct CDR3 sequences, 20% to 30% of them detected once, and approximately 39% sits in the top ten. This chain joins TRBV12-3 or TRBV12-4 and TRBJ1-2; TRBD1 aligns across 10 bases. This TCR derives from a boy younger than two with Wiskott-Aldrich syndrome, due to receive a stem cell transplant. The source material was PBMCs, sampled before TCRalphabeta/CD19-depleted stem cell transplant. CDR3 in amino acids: CASSLGQGKTF. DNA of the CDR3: TGTGCCAGCAGTTTGGGACAGGGGAAAACCTTC.